The 23 T cell receptor beta chains listed next were all sequenced from one sample in a study of cytomegalovirus exposure and HLA in healthy donors. PCR was performed using 60 Vbeta and 13 Jbeta primers. Here immunoSEQ multiplex PCR was the method, and the copy in TCRdb shows in-frame clones only, minus some. The data show under 150,000 clones, roughly two thirds seen once. Specimen: PBMCs. The receptors derive from a man aged 18 to 30 in good health and CMV-seropositive.

This chain uses TRBV18 with TRBJ1-2; 7 nucleotides align to TRBD1. The trim removed 6 bases at V and 8 bases at J, leaving 6 bases unmatched. This CDR3 is 12 amino acids long. The germline gives CDR1 KGHSH, CDR2 LQKENI. The CDR3 loop is CASSLPTGGYTF. The DNA for the CDR3 is TGTGCCAGCTCTCTACCGACAGGGGGCTACACCTTC.

The chain recombines TRBV6-6 with TRBJ1-4; 10 nucleotides match TRBD1. With V trimmed by 6 bases and J by 2 bases, 6 bases remained unmatched. Germline V gene lookup returns CDR1 MNHNY and CDR2 SVGAGI (reference sequence). The CDR3 runs 16 residues. The CDR3 bases are TGTGCCAGCAGGGAGCGGACAGGGGGTACTAATGAAAAACTGTTTTTT. It codes for CASRERTGGTNEKLFF.

This sequence joins TRBV28 and TRBJ2-1; 8 bases map to TRBD2. This CDR3 is 16 amino acids long. The germline V gene has CDR1 MDHEN and CDR2 SYDVKM. After removal of 5 bases from V and 0 bases from J, the junction contained 6 bases not matched to a gene. The CDR3 coding sequence is TGTGCCAGCAGTCCGGGGGGGGCTAGCTCCTACAATGAGCAGTTCTTC. Translated: CASSPGGASSYNEQFF.

The V gene is TRBV29-1, the J gene TRBJ1-1, with a tentative D call TRBD1 (6 bases). This CDR3 contains 13 residues. Germline V gives CDR1 SQVTM, CDR2 ANQGSEA. V gave up 7 bases and J gave up 1 base, with 13 bases separating them. The CDR3 region has the DNA TGCAGCGGACAACAGGGAGAGAACACTGAAGCTTTCTTT. Its translation is CSGQQGENTEAFF.

This clone was seen a single time. CDR3 residues: CASSDTGDSTRGFGTDTQYF. In DNA, the CDR3 is TGCGCCAGCAGCGACACCGGGGACAGCACCCGGGGCTTCGGCACAGATACGCAGTATTTT. The chain uses TRBV10-1 and TRBJ2-3, with 7 bases matching TRBD1. V was clipped by 6 bases and J by 1 base; unmatched bases: 22. The CDR3 has 20 amino acids. CDR1 is WNHNN, CDR2 SYGVQD, per germline (reference sequence).

This chain links TRBV11-2 with TRBJ1-6, with TRBD1 matching 9 bases. CDR3 length equals 16 residues. Germline lookup yields CDR1 SGHAT and CDR2 FQNNGV. V lost 5 bases to trimming and J lost 7 bases; unmatched junction nucleotides: 9. The CDR3 region is CASSVTQGAENSPLHF. CDR3 in DNA: TGTGCCAGCAGCGTCACACAGGGGGCAGAGAATTCACCCCTCCACTTT.

This sequence joins TRBV28 and TRBJ1-2; 7 nucleotides line up with TRBD1. CDR1 is MDHEN and CDR2 is SYDVKM in the germline V gene. V was clipped by 6 bases and J by 4 bases; unmatched bases: 17. The CDR3 sequence is 17 residues long. The CDR3 coding sequence is TGTGCCAGCAGCTCCGGGACAGAGAATGCAGCCCTCTATGGCTACACCTTC. Translating it yields CASSSGTENAALYGYTF.

The chain recombines TRBV14 with TRBJ2-3; D possibly corresponds to TRBD1 (6 bases). V was pared by 3 bases and J by 2 bases, with 15 bases between. Per germline, CDR1 SGHDN and CDR2 FVKESK. This CDR3 region has 16 residues. In DNA, the CDR3 is TGTGCCAGCAGCCAGCGGTCGGGACACAACACAGATACGCAGTATTTT. Translated: CASSQRSGHNTDTQYF.

The V call is TRBV18, the J call TRBJ1-6, with 7 bases aligning to TRBD1. Germline V lookup: CDR1 KGHSH, CDR2 LQKENI. This CDR3 is 16 amino acids long. Trimming cost V 3 bases and J 8 bases; bases outside gene matches: 10. The CDR3 protein is CASSPIGQDTHSPLHF. Here the CDR3 DNA reads TGTGCCAGCTCACCGATCGGACAGGACACCCATTCACCCCTCCACTTT.

This chain links TRBV5-1 with TRBJ2-3; the match to TRBD2 covers 11 bases. CDR1 and CDR2 from the germline V gene are SGHRS and YFSETQ. The CDR3 is 15 amino acids. J was trimmed by 4 bases and V by 0 bases; bases with no gene match: 1. CDR3 residues: CASSLVGLAADTQYF. DNA for the CDR3: TGCGCCAGCAGCTTGGTGGGACTAGCGGCAGATACGCAGTATTTT.

This sequence joins TRBV7-9 and TRBJ2-7, with TRBD2 as a possible D gene (5 bases). The CDR3 is 15 amino acids. V lost 7 bases and J lost 4, with 20 bases in between. Germline values: CDR1 SEHNR, CDR2 FQNEAQ (reference sequence). Here the CDR3 DNA reads TGTGCCAGCAACGGAAGCGGCACTATATCTTACGAGCAGTACTTC. Translated, it gives CASNGSGTISYEQYF.

The chain recombines TRBV21-1 with TRBJ1-2. TRBV21-1 is reported as a pseudogene. The CDR3 has 15 residues. The CDR3 bases are TGTGCCAGCAGCCTCGGATGGCGCGGTGAGGATGGCTACACCTTC. It is translated as CASSLGWRGEDGYTF.

The chain combines TRBV6-5 with TRBJ1-1; TRBD1 agrees at 8 bases. The germline V gene has CDR1 MNHEY and CDR2 SVGAGI. V was pared by 2 bases and J by 5 bases, with 1 base of the junction left unmatched. CDR3 length: 13 amino acids. CDR3 DNA sequence: TGTGCCAGCAGTTACCGGACAGGGACTGAAGCTTTCTTT. It is translated as CASSYRTGTEAFF.

This rearrangement joins TRBV28 to TRBJ2-4, with TRBD2 as a possible D gene (6 bases). Germline V gene data show CDR1 as MDHEN and CDR2 as SYDVKM. The CDR3 spans 17 residues. Trimming left V 3 bases short and J 8 bases short, with 23 bases between. CDR3 DNA: TGTGCCAGCAGTTTTTGGCCTTTAGGAGGGCGGACGGACATTCAGTACTTC. Its translation: CASSFWPLGGRTDIQYF.

The rearrangement joins TRBV14 to TRBJ2-7; 8 bases agree with TRBD1. CDR1 is SGHDN and CDR2 is FVKESK in the germline V gene. The CDR3 totals 15 residues. Trimming took 4 bases from V and 7 from J; bases not matched to a gene: 12. CDR3 region: CASSLGQAGSREQYF. CDR3 in DNA: TGTGCCAGCAGCCTGGGACAGGCGGGGTCGAGGGAGCAGTACTTC.

This clone showed up just a few times. The chain employs TRBV9 and TRBJ2-2; TRBD2 might be the D (6 bases). The CDR3 runs to 16 residues. The germline CDR1 and CDR2 sequences are SGDLS and YYNGEE. Trimming removed 4 bases from V and 5 bases from J, with 18 bases in between. In DNA form, the CDR3 reads TGTGCCAGCAGCCCCCTCTGGAGGGGCCGAACCGGGGAGCTGTTTTTT. Translating gives CASSPLWRGRTGELFF.

The chain is built from TRBV10-3 and TRBJ2-7; TRBD1 matches 7 bases. V gave up 6 bases and J gave up 7 bases; unmatched junction bases: 6. Germline CDR1 ENHRY, CDR2 SYGVKD. The CDR3 sequence is 12 residues long. The CDR3 loop is CAIRGLRGEQYV. The DNA of the CDR3 is TGTGCCATCAGGGGCCTCAGGGGGGAGCAGTACGTC.

The gene calls are TRBV13 and TRBJ2-3, with 9 bases matching TRBD2. Germline CDR1 is PRHDT and CDR2 is FYEKMQ (reference sequence). This CDR3 contains 17 residues. Unmatched junction bases numbered 12, after V lost 4 bases and J lost 4 bases. CDR3 loop: CASSSKRRGGPADTQYF. The CDR3 DNA sequence: TGTGCCAGCAGCTCTAAGAGGCGGGGGGGCCCAGCAGATACGCAGTATTTT.

The J gene is TRBJ2-7, the V gene TRBV6-7; a weak D match, TRBD1 (6 bases). TRBV6-7 is placed among ORFs of uncertain function. The CDR3 has 15 residues. Trimming left V 0 bases short and J 1 base short, with 10 bases between. The CDR3 DNA reads as TGTGCCAGCAGTTACTCCACAGGGATGTCCTACGAGCAGTACGTC. Encoded protein: CASSYSTGMSYEQYV.

CDR3 DNA: TGTGCCAGCAGTTACTCGCGGGGTTACTATGGCTACACCTTC. It specifies CASSYSRGYYGYTF. V gene TRBV6-5 combines with J gene TRBJ1-2; D remains unclear. This CDR3 contains 14 residues. In germline, CDR1 is MNHEY, CDR2 SVGAGI. Trimming removed 0 bases from V and 3 bases from J, with 8 bases in between.

Details on this clone: The same CDR3 can be traced to other DNA sequences in this sample. The V call is TRBV5-1, the J call TRBJ2-5; D remains unclear. The CDR3 is 14 residues long. CDR1 is SGHRS, CDR2 YFSETQ, per germline. V was cut by 0 bases and J by 0 bases, with 6 bases left in between. CDR3 amino acids: CASSLVSHQETQYF. CDR3 sequence (DNA): TGCGCCAGCAGCTTGGTCAGTCACCAAGAGACCCAGTACTTC.

The table lists this clone with a few counts. The J gene is TRBJ2-2, the V gene TRBV2, with TRBD1 matching over 10 bases. Trimming took 5 bases from V and 7 from J; bases not matched to a gene: 7. Germline V gene data show CDR1 as SNHLY and CDR2 as FYNNEI. This CDR3 is 15 amino acids long. The CDR3 coding sequence is TGTGCCAGCAGTCCTTGGGACAGGGGCAGCGGGGAGCTGTTTTTT. As protein: CASSPWDRGSGELFF.

The chain has TRBV27 and TRBJ1-5; weak D call: TRBD1 (6 bases). Trimming cost V 6 bases and J 4 bases, with 10 bases left between them. Germline values: CDR1 MNHEY, CDR2 SMNVEV (reference sequence). This CDR3 comprises 13 residues. The CDR3 sequence: CASRPDRNQPQHF. Written as DNA, the CDR3 is TGTGCCAGCAGGCCTGACAGGAATCAGCCCCAGCATTTT.